These 32 T cell receptor beta chains came from one sample sequenced in a study of technical replicates of blood from a handful of donors. Profiling relied on immunoSEQ multiplex PCR, and the TCRdb table lists in-frame clones only, not all of them. This sample has some 71,000 clones, with approximately 97% found just once. Material: T cells isolated from PBMCs. The receptor set was obtained from a human donor in good health.

This chain links TRBV11-2 with TRBJ2-1; weak D call: TRBD2 (5 bases). From germline, CDR1 is SGHAT and CDR2 FQNNGV. The CDR3 runs 13 residues. V lost 9 bases and J 7 bases, leaving 16 bases between the germline ends. The DNA of the CDR3 is TGTGCCAGTTCCCGGTCCGGGATAAATGAGCAGTTCTTC. Translating it yields CASSRSGINEQFF.

CDR3 sequence reads: CASSLRPQGSNNEQFF. The CDR3 nucleotides read TGCGCCAGCAGCCTCCGACCTCAGGGTTCCAACAATGAGCAGTTCTTC. V is TRBV5-1 and J is TRBJ2-1; possibly TRBD1 for D (5 bases). Germline CDR1 reads SGHRS; CDR2 reads YFSETQ. V dropped 4 bases and J dropped 5 bases, with 19 bases sitting between them. The CDR3 is 16 amino acids.

This rearrangement joins TRBV7-2 to TRBJ2-7, with TRBD2 matching over 7 bases. The CDR3 spans 14 residues. Germline CDR1 and CDR2: SGHTA and FQGNSA. J gave up 2 bases and V 5 bases, and 6 bases lay outside the gene matches. This CDR3 is CASSRSGGPYEQYF. CDR3 in DNA: TGTGCCAGCAGCAGGTCGGGAGGACCCTACGAGCAGTACTTC.

J is TRBJ2-2 and V is TRBV10-3; TRBD2 matches 11 bases. V trimming: 6 bases; J trimming: 2 bases; junction bases outside the gene matches: 8. This CDR3 contains 17 residues. Germline V gives CDR1 ENHRY, CDR2 SYGVKD. The CDR3 reads CAISPSTSGSNTGELFF. As DNA, the CDR3 is TGTGCCATCAGCCCCTCCACTAGCGGGAGTAACACCGGGGAGCTGTTTTTT.

V and J are TRBV6-5 and TRBJ2-7, with D perhaps TRBD2 (6 bases). V lost 7 bases and J lost 2, with 9 bases in between. Per the germline V gene, CDR1 is MNHEY and CDR2 is SVGAGI. This CDR3 spans 12 amino acids. The CDR3 DNA reads as TGTGCCAGCATGGGGGGAACCTACGAGCAGTACTTC. As protein: CASMGGTYEQYF.

The rearrangement joins TRBV5-1 to TRBJ1-3; 8 bases align to TRBD1. Germline trimming cut 4 bases from V and 2 bases from J; bases unmatched to any gene: 2. This CDR3 is built from 14 residues. From germline, CDR1 is SGHRS and CDR2 YFSETQ. This CDR3 is CASSTDRAGNTIYF. CDR3 nucleotides: TGCGCCAGCAGCACGGACAGGGCTGGAAACACCATATATTTT.

The V call is TRBV15, the J call TRBJ2-7, with D possibly matching TRBD1 (6 bases). The V end lost 4 bases, the J end lost 3 bases, and 10 bases lay between the germline ends. CDR3 length: 13 residues. Germline V gives CDR1 LNHNV, CDR2 YYDKDF (reference sequence). The CDR3 DNA reads as TGTGCCACCAGCATAGGGGGTTACTACGAGCAGTACTTC. Its translation is CATSIGGYYEQYF.

The chain couples TRBV28 to TRBJ2-7; D unresolved. CDR1 and CDR2 from the germline V gene are MDHEN and SYDVKM. The CDR3 consists of 14 residues. Trimming stripped 5 bases from V and 2 bases from J, with 13 bases between. In DNA form, the CDR3 reads TGTGCCAGCAGTCGACGACACCCGACCTACGAGCAGTACTTC. Translating it yields CASSRRHPTYEQYF.

The J gene is TRBJ1-2, the V gene TRBV2, with 9 bases identical to TRBD1. There are 14 residues in the CDR3. V trimming: 2 bases; J trimming: 3 bases; junction bases outside the gene matches: 1. Germline V gene sequence: CDR1 SNHLY, CDR2 FYNNEI. CDR3 coding DNA: TGTGCCAGCAGTGAATGGACAGGGGACTATGGCTACACCTTC. It yields the protein CASSEWTGDYGYTF. Looking up the rest from reference TRBV2 and TRBJ1-2 gives the full variable domain: EPEVTQTPSHQVTQMGQEVILRCVPISNHLYFYWYRQILGQKVEFLVSFYNNEISEKSEIFDDQFSVERPDGSNFTLKIRSTKLEDSAMYFCASSEWTGDYGYTFGSGTRLTVV.

The chain links TRBV5-6 to TRBJ2-1, with 12 bases that match TRBD2. Unmatched junction bases numbered 12, after V lost 4 bases and J lost 10 bases. CDR1 SGHDT and CDR2 YYEEEE come from the germline V gene. The CDR3 has 16 amino acids. This CDR3 reads CASSRLAGAIRSEQFF. For the CDR3, the DNA is TGTGCCAGCAGCCGACTAGCGGGAGCCATACGATCGGAGCAGTTCTTC.

The chain couples TRBV25-1 to TRBJ1-2, with D perhaps matching TRBD1 (6 bases). Germline assignment: CDR1 MGHDK and CDR2 SYGVNS. The CDR3 loop spans 14 amino acids. V lost 2 bases and J 0 bases, leaving 7 bases between the germline ends. The CDR3 sequence: CASSEQGPNYGYTF. The DNA of the CDR3 is TGTGCCAGCAGTGAACAGGGGCCTAACTATGGCTACACCTTC.

J is TRBJ1-1 and V is TRBV20-1, with D possibly TRBD1 on 5 matching bases. Germline V lookup: CDR1 DFQATT, CDR2 SNEGSKA (reference sequence). The CDR3 has 11 amino acids. V shed 3 bases and J shed 3 bases, with 5 bases lying between them. The CDR3 spells CSARTDTEAFF. CDR3 bases: TGCAGTGCTAGGACAGACACTGAAGCTTTCTTT.

The CDR3: CAWSVLAGSYNEQFF. CDR3 DNA sequence: TGTGCCTGGAGTGTATTAGCGGGCTCCTACAATGAGCAGTTCTTC. The rearrangement links TRBV30 to TRBJ2-1; 7 bases map to TRBD2. The CDR3 spans 15 residues. CDR1 is GTSNPN, CDR2 SVGIG, per germline (reference sequence). Trimming took 0 bases from V and 0 from J; bases not matched to a gene: 2.

The rearrangement uses TRBV2 and TRBJ1-1; 7 positions match TRBD1. Germline CDR1 is SNHLY and CDR2 is FYNNEI. The ends lost 3 bases at V and 5 bases at J; junction bases unmatched: 3. This CDR3 is 13 amino acids long. The DNA of the CDR3 is TGTGCCAGCAGTGATCAGGGGGTAACTGAAGCTTTCTTT. Protein sequence: CASSDQGVTEAFF.

V and J are TRBV27 and TRBJ2-3; D is uncertain. The V end was cut by 4 bases, the J end by 6 bases, with 5 bases between. The V gene's germline CDR1 is MNHEY and CDR2 SMNVEV (reference sequence). The CDR3 length is 11 residues. CDR3: CASSSSDTQYF. The DNA for the CDR3 is TGTGCCAGCAGTTCCTCCGATACGCAGTATTTT.

This rearrangement joins TRBV6-5 to TRBJ2-3; D not resolved. Per germline, CDR1 MNHEY and CDR2 SVGAGI. This CDR3 contains 12 residues. With 1 base removed from V and 6 bases from J, the gap between germline ends came to 5 bases. The CDR3 DNA reads as TGTGCCAGCAGTTACTATGCGGATACGCAGTATTTT. Translating it yields CASSYYADTQYF.

This sequence joins TRBV18 and TRBJ1-5, with D possibly matching TRBD1 (5 bases). CDR1 and CDR2 (germline): KGHSH, LQKENI. This CDR3 is built from 13 residues. Trimming cost V 5 bases and J 7 bases, with 12 bases left between them. CDR3 DNA: TGTGCCAGCTCAGTCAGGGTAGGACAGCCCCAGCATTTT. Translation gives CASSVRVGQPQHF.

The gene calls are TRBV29-1 and TRBJ2-7, with 7 bases fitting TRBD1. CDR1 is SQVTM and CDR2 is ANQGSEA in the germline V gene. The trim removed 7 bases at V and 2 bases at J, leaving 2 bases unmatched. The CDR3 is 11 residues long. The CDR3 DNA is TGCAGCGCGGGACAGCCCTACGAGCAGTACTTC. This gives the protein CSAGQPYEQYF.

The chain combines TRBV9 with TRBJ1-1; D gene uncertain. This CDR3 has 15 residues. Trimming cost V 3 bases and J 2 bases, with 14 bases left between them. Per the germline V gene, CDR1 is SGDLS and CDR2 is YYNGEE. In nucleotides, the CDR3 is TGTGCCAGCAGCGGGAGTGGCACACTTAACACTGAAGCTTTCTTT. This sequence encodes CASSGSGTLNTEAFF.

The V call is TRBV5-4, the J call TRBJ2-2, with D possibly TRBD2 on 5 matching bases. Germline CDR1 reads SGHNT; CDR2 reads YYREEE (reference sequence). This CDR3 region has 15 residues. The V end lost 1 base, the J end lost 2 bases, and 9 bases lay between the germline ends. The CDR3 protein is CASSLRAVNTGELFF. CDR3 nucleotides: TGTGCCAGCAGCTTGAGAGCGGTTAACACCGGGGAGCTGTTTTTT.

The V gene is TRBV2, the J gene TRBJ2-7; TRBD2 is a possible D gene (5 bases). Germline lookup yields CDR1 SNHLY and CDR2 FYNNEI. V lost 8 bases and J lost 0, with 17 bases in between. This CDR3 has 15 amino acids. CDR3 loop: CASPHGEGGSYEQYF. CDR3 DNA sequence: TGTGCCAGCCCCCACGGAGAAGGAGGCTCCTACGAGCAGTACTTC.

The genes are TRBV5-1 and TRBJ2-5, with TRBD2 matching over 8 bases. Per the germline V gene, CDR1 is SGHRS and CDR2 is YFSETQ. Germline trimming cut 0 bases from V and 2 bases from J; bases unmatched to any gene: 3. The CDR3 is made up of 15 amino acids. Written as DNA, the CDR3 is TGCGCCAGCAGCTTGGACGGGAGGGGGCAAGAGACCCAGTACTTC. Translated: CASSLDGRGQETQYF.

The chain joins TRBV29-1 to TRBJ2-3, with a tentative D call TRBD2 (7 bases). Trimming took off 6 bases at V and 0 bases at J, with 19 bases between the two ends. From germline, CDR1 is SQVTM and CDR2 ANQGSEA. The CDR3 sequence is 16 residues long. This CDR3 is CSVPPGGHLSTDTQYF. The CDR3 nucleotides read TGCAGCGTCCCCCCGGGGGGACACCTTAGCACAGATACGCAGTATTTT.

This chain links TRBV1 with TRBJ2-5; TRBD2 is the table's D call and was not checked against the DNA. TRBV1 represents a pseudogene. The CDR3 spans 17 residues. The CDR3 sequence: CTSSQGGVAGGQETQYF. CDR3 nucleotide sequence: TGCACCAGCAGCCAAGGGGGGGTAGCGGGAGGACAAGAGACCCAGTACTTC.

The V and J genes are TRBV28 and TRBJ2-3; 16 nucleotides align to TRBD2. Trimming took 7 bases from V and 3 from J; bases not matched to a gene: 16. CDR3 size: 20 residues. Germline-derived CDR1 and CDR2 are MDHEN and SYDVKM. Here the CDR3 DNA reads TGTGCCAGCACAAGATCGGAGGGACTAGCGGGAGGGCCTGTGACAGATACGCAGTATTTT. It yields the protein CASTRSEGLAGGPVTDTQYF.

The rearrangement links TRBV7-2 to TRBJ2-7; 10 bases are a match to TRBD2. V shed 5 bases, J shed 3 bases, and the junction held 7 bases outside the gene matches. The germline V gene encodes CDR1 SGHTA and CDR2 FQGNSA. The CDR3 extends over 15 amino acids. CDR3 region: CASSPPGLALYEQYF. CDR3 nucleotides: TGTGCCAGCAGCCCTCCGGGACTAGCGCTCTACGAGCAGTACTTC. Based on the CDR3 plus reference TRBV7-2 and TRBJ2-7, the full variable domain is GAGVSQSPSNKVTEKGKDVELRCDPISGHTALYWYRQSLGQGLEFLIYFQGNSAPDKSGLPSDRFSAERTGGSVSTLTIQRTQQEDSAVYLCASSPPGLALYEQYFGPGTRLTVT.

The gene calls are TRBV6-6 and TRBJ2-7; D may be TRBD2 (5 bases). The germline V gene encodes CDR1 MNHNY and CDR2 SVGAGI (reference sequence). The V and J ends lost 5 bases and 1 base respectively, with 9 bases between them. This CDR3 region has 13 residues. The CDR3 loop reads CASSPDYSYEQYF. Here the CDR3 DNA reads TGTGCCAGCAGTCCCGACTATTCCTACGAGCAGTACTTC.

This clone was observed once. The chain employs TRBV7-3 and TRBJ2-5, with 13 bases aligning to TRBD2. This CDR3 is 19 amino acids long. V was clipped by 5 bases and J by 5 bases; unmatched bases: 17. Per germline, CDR1 SGHTA and CDR2 FQGTGA. CDR3 DNA sequence: TGTGCCAGCAGCCGAGGCCCGGGGACTAGCGGGATTCAAGGGGAGACCCAGTACTTC. Translated: CASSRGPGTSGIQGETQYF.

The gene calls are TRBV4-2 and TRBJ1-2; the D gene is possibly TRBD1 (5 bases). The germline V gene has CDR1 LGHNA and CDR2 YNFKEQ. The V and J ends lost 0 bases and 0 bases respectively, with 14 bases between them. This CDR3 spans 17 amino acids. The CDR3 DNA reads as TGTGCCAGCAGCCAAGATTCCCAGGGATGGACTAACTATGGCTACACCTTC. Translated: CASSQDSQGWTNYGYTF.

The chain employs TRBV28 and TRBJ2-1; 8 bases are shared with TRBD1. The V gene end was trimmed by 6 bases and the J gene end by 2 bases; junction bases not matched to a gene: 6. Germline values: CDR1 MDHEN, CDR2 SYDVKM. The CDR3 covers 15 residues. CDR3 in amino acids: CASSVDRVTYNEQFF. CDR3 bases: TGTGCCAGCAGCGTGGACAGGGTAACCTACAATGAGCAGTTCTTC.

This clone was recorded only once. The chain uses TRBV7-9 and TRBJ1-5; D possibly corresponds to TRBD1 (6 bases). Germline CDR1 and CDR2: SEHNR and FQNEAQ (reference sequence). The CDR3 is made up of 15 amino acids. With 5 bases removed from V and 7 bases from J, the gap between germline ends came to 18 bases. Written as DNA, the CDR3 is TGTGCCAGCAGCCCGATTGATGGGGGCCACCAGCCCCAGCATTTT. Translated, it gives CASSPIDGGHQPQHF.

V usage is TRBV19 and J usage is TRBJ2-7, with D maybe TRBD2 (6 bases). The CDR3 is made up of 15 amino acids. Germline values: CDR1 LNHDA, CDR2 SQIVND (reference sequence). Trimming pared 5 bases from V and 4 bases from J, leaving 18 bases between. The CDR3: CASSSRLDPGYEQYF. The DNA for the CDR3 is TGTGCCAGTAGTTCGCGACTAGATCCGGGTTACGAGCAGTACTTC.